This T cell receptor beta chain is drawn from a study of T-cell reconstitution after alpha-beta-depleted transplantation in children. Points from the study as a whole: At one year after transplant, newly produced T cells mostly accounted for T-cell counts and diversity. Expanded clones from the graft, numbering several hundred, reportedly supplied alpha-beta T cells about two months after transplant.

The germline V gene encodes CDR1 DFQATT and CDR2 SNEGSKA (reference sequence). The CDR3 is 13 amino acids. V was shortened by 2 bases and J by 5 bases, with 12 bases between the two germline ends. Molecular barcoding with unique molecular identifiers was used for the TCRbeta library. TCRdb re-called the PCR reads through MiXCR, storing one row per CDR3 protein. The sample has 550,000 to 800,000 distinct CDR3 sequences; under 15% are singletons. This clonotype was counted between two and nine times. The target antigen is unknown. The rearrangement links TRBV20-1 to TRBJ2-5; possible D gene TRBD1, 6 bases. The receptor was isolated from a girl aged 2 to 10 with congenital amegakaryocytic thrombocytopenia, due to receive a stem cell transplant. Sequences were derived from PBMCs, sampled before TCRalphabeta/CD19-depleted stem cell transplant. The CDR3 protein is CSARLQGRETQYF. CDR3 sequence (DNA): TGCAGTGCTAGACTACAGGGTCGGGAGACCCAGTACTTC.